A selection of T cell receptor beta chains follows, all from one sample in a study of vaccination effects on CD4 cells after COVID-19. Some clones are missing from TCRdb's copy, which holds only in-frame ones; the method was immunoSEQ multiplex PCR. The sample yields 52,000 or so clones, roughly two thirds seen once. Antigens of these TCRs are unknown. Specimen: CD4+ T cells from PBMCs cultured with SARS-CoV-2 spike peptides, collected before COVID-19 vaccination. Source of these receptors: a human donor who received a COVID-19 vaccine. The CDR3 runs from the conserved cysteine through the conserved F or W. The order of the fields is CDR3 DNA, CDR3 protein, V gene, clone size, D gene, J gene. D genes are given only for firm matches. Expanded clones get a size class; other rows say once, few or many, or leave the size out.

cdr3_nt: TGTGCCAGCAGCTCCATACTTAGCGGGAACGAGCAGTTCTTC
cdr3_aa: CASSSILSGNEQFF
v_call: TRBV5-4
clone_size: -
d_call: TRBD2
j_call: TRBJ2-1

cdr3_nt: TGTGCCAGCAGCACCCAGACCGGGACTAATGAGCAGTTCTTC
cdr3_aa: CASSTQTGTNEQFF
v_call: TRBV9
clone_size: once
d_call: -
j_call: TRBJ2-1

cdr3_nt: TGCGCCAGCAGCCAAGAAAAGACAGGGGGAATCACTGAAGCTTTCTTT
cdr3_aa: CASSQEKTGGITEAFF
v_call: TRBV4-1
clone_size: -
d_call: TRBD1
j_call: TRBJ1-1

cdr3_nt: TGTGCCAGTAGTATAGGGTCAGGGGGCGAGACCCAGTACTTC
cdr3_aa: CASSIGSGGETQYF
v_call: TRBV19
clone_size: -
d_call: TRBD1
j_call: TRBJ2-5

cdr3_nt: TGTGCCAGCAGCTTAGCGGGTCTTACCTATGGCTACACCTTC
cdr3_aa: CASSLAGLTYGYTF
v_call: TRBV11-2
clone_size: -
d_call: -
j_call: TRBJ1-2

cdr3_nt: TGCGCCAGCAGCCAAGCGGGGGGGCGAGTGCGAAATGAGCAGTTCTTC
cdr3_aa: CASSQAGGRVRNEQFF
v_call: TRBV5-1
clone_size: -
d_call: TRBD2
j_call: TRBJ2-1

cdr3_nt: TGTGCCACCAGTGCAGGACAGGGGAAACCCTCCTACAATGAGCAGTTCTTC
cdr3_aa: CATSAGQGKPSYNEQFF
v_call: TRBV24-1
clone_size: -
d_call: TRBD1
j_call: TRBJ2-1

cdr3_nt: TGTGCCAGCAGCTTGGCCGTGGTAGCGGGGGCCCGCACAGATACGCAGTATTTT
cdr3_aa: CASSLAVVAGARTDTQYF
v_call: TRBV5-5
clone_size: -
d_call: TRBD2
j_call: TRBJ2-3

cdr3_nt: TGTGCCAGCAGTTTAGACAAAGGCGCCTATGGCTACACCTTC
cdr3_aa: CASSLDKGAYGYTF
v_call: TRBV27
clone_size: many
d_call: -
j_call: TRBJ1-2

cdr3_nt: TGCGCCAGCAGCTTGGGAGGGGGGAGCACAGATACGCAGTATTTT
cdr3_aa: CASSLGGGSTDTQYF
v_call: TRBV5-1
clone_size: -
d_call: -
j_call: TRBJ2-3

cdr3_nt: TGTGCCAGCAGGAAAACAGGGGGGGATGGCTACACCTTC
cdr3_aa: CASRKTGGDGYTF
v_call: TRBV6-5
clone_size: -
d_call: TRBD1
j_call: TRBJ1-2

cdr3_nt: TGTGCCAGCTCACCATTCCAGGGGGGCACTGAAGCTTTCTTT
cdr3_aa: CASSPFQGGTEAFF
v_call: TRBV18
clone_size: -
d_call: TRBD1
j_call: TRBJ1-1

cdr3_nt: TGTGCCATCAGTAAAGGACCGACTAGCGGGGACGAGCAGTACTTC
cdr3_aa: CAISKGPTSGDEQYF
v_call: TRBV10-3
clone_size: -
d_call: TRBD2
j_call: TRBJ2-7

cdr3_nt: TGTGCCAGCAGCTTAGGACAGGGGGCCTACGAGCAGTACTTC
cdr3_aa: CASSLGQGAYEQYF
v_call: TRBV11-3
clone_size: -
d_call: TRBD1
j_call: TRBJ2-7

cdr3_nt: TGCGCCAGCAGCTCCCTGGGACAGGAATTTAACGAGCAGTACTTC
cdr3_aa: CASSSLGQEFNEQYF
v_call: TRBV5-1
clone_size: -
d_call: TRBD1
j_call: TRBJ2-7

cdr3_nt: TGTGCCAGCAGTTTATTTATGCAGCCCCAGCATTTT
cdr3_aa: CASSLFMQPQHF
v_call: TRBV28
clone_size: -
d_call: -
j_call: TRBJ1-5

cdr3_nt: TGCGCCAGCAGCCCGAGAACGACGGGGACCGGGGAGCTGTTTTTT
cdr3_aa: CASSPRTTGTGELFF
v_call: TRBV5-1
clone_size: -
d_call: -
j_call: TRBJ2-2

cdr3_nt: TGCGCCAGCAGCTTGGCGGAAGGGGGACCCGATCAGCCCCAGCATTTT
cdr3_aa: CASSLAEGGPDQPQHF
v_call: TRBV5-1
clone_size: -
d_call: -
j_call: TRBJ1-5

cdr3_nt: TGCGCCAGCAGCCAAGACAGGGGGCTGAACGAGCAGTACTTC
cdr3_aa: CASSQDRGLNEQYF
v_call: TRBV4-3
clone_size: -
d_call: TRBD1
j_call: TRBJ2-7

cdr3_nt: TGCAGCGTTACCCTAACAGGGAACGAGCAGTACTTC
cdr3_aa: CSVTLTGNEQYF
v_call: TRBV29-1
clone_size: -
d_call: -
j_call: TRBJ2-7

cdr3_nt: TGTGCCAGCAGCTTGTTTGCCGCCGTGGGGGGCTACACCTTC
cdr3_aa: CASSLFAAVGGYTF
v_call: TRBV5-6
clone_size: few
d_call: -
j_call: TRBJ1-2

cdr3_nt: TGCGCCAGCAGCTTGGGGGGGGGCGGGTTCGACACTGAAGCTTTCTTT
cdr3_aa: CASSLGGGGFDTEAFF
v_call: TRBV5-1
clone_size: few
d_call: -
j_call: TRBJ1-1